This T cell receptor (beta chain) was sequenced in a study of siplizumab effects on memory and regulatory T cells. Points from the study as a whole: Memory T cells appeared less diverse than naive cells, which seemed to contribute substantially to alloresponse. Roughly 75-97% of proliferating clones (CD4+ or CD8+) could not be assigned a naive or memory phenotype. The Treg-derived share of mappable alloreactive CD4+ clones averaged about 74% with siplizumab and 26.9% in controls.

Note on this clone: Antigen unknown.

In each sample, roughly 100,000 TCR templates were assayed. Profiled with immunoSEQ multiplex PCR; TCRdb holds only in-frame clones, not every one. Altogether around 58,000 clones are present, over 65% being singletons, with the ten largest covering approximately 3.4%. The J segment lost 6 bases and the V segment lost 5 bases, leaving 6 bases of the junction unmatched. This CDR3 has 16 residues. CDR1 is SGHVS, CDR2 FQNEAQ, per germline. The sequence came from a human donor in good health. This chain uses TRBV7-8 with TRBJ2-1; 14 bases are shared with TRBD2. The material sequenced was memory CD4+ T cells sorted from blood. Here the CDR3 reads CASSRTSGGFVNEQFF. In nucleotides, the CDR3 is TGTGCCAGCAGCCGGACTAGCGGGGGGTTTGTCAATGAGCAGTTCTTC.